One and the same sample provided the 17 T cell receptor beta chains below, sequenced in a study of CD8 T cells in Susac syndrome. Random hexamers were used to reverse transcribe roughly 0.5 to 1 ug of RNA. TCRdb re-analysed the immunoSEQ multiplex PCR reads in MiXCR, keeping a single row per CDR3 protein. The table has roughly 130,000 distinct CDR3 sequences, 90% to 95% seen once. Sequencing was done on a sample of CD4+ T cells from PBMCs. All receptors come from a human donor in good health.

The CDR3 loop is CASSQVAYEQYF. The CDR3 nucleotides read TGTGCCAGCAGCCAAGTCGCCTACGAGCAGTACTTC. The chain has TRBV3-1 and TRBJ2-7; D remains ambiguous. The CDR3 spans 12 residues. Germline lookup yields CDR1 LGHDT and CDR2 YNNKEL (reference sequence). The V and J ends lost 1 base and 2 bases respectively, with 3 bases between them.

The V gene is TRBV2, the J gene TRBJ2-5, with a weak D call TRBD2 (5 bases). Trimming removed 8 bases from V and 3 bases from J, with 16 bases in between. The CDR3 consists of 14 residues. Germline-derived CDR1 and CDR2 are SNHLY and FYNNEI. The CDR3 reads CASRPSGWEETQYF. CDR3 bases: TGTGCCAGCCGACCGAGCGGATGGGAAGAGACCCAGTACTTC.

The chain is built from TRBV18 and TRBJ2-7, with D unclear. Per germline, CDR1 KGHSH and CDR2 LQKENI. V lost 2 bases and J lost 3, with 11 bases in between. The CDR3 loop spans 14 amino acids. The CDR3 bases are TGTGCCAGCTCACCAAAGGACCAGAGCTACGAGCAGTACTTC. Amino acids: CASSPKDQSYEQYF. Full variable domain (missing parts from reference TRBV18 and TRBJ2-7): NAGVMQNPRHLVRRRGQEARLRCSPMKGHSHVYWYRQLPEEGLKFMVYLQKENIIDESGMPKERFSAEFPKEGPSILRIQQVVRGDSAAYFCASSPKDQSYEQYFGPGTRLTVT.

V and J are TRBV9 and TRBJ2-5; TRBD2 might be the D (5 bases). Germline CDR1 reads SGDLS; CDR2 reads YYNGEE. The CDR3 covers 13 residues. V was clipped by 1 base and J by 5 bases, with 9 bases between them. The CDR3 bases are TGTGCCAGCAGCGTACGGGGTCGGGAGACCCAGTACTTC. Translation gives CASSVRGRETQYF.

The chain recombines TRBV4-2 with TRBJ1-1; D unresolved. V lost 4 bases and J 2 bases, leaving 11 bases between the germline ends. The CDR3 has 14 residues. In germline, CDR1 is LGHNA, CDR2 YNFKEQ. The CDR3 nucleotides read TGTGCCAGCAGCCCGGAGACCACCAACACTGAAGCTTTCTTT. It translates to CASSPETTNTEAFF.

V and J are TRBV29-1 and TRBJ2-1; D not resolved. The CDR3 is 15 residues long. With 1 base removed from V and 3 bases from J, the gap between germline ends came to 13 bases. Germline CDR1 SQVTM, CDR2 ANQGSEA. In nucleotides, the CDR3 is TGCAGCGTTGAAGGAGGAGATTACGGCTACAATGAGCAGTTCTTC. Encoded protein: CSVEGGDYGYNEQFF.

This chain connects TRBV15 to TRBJ2-5; perhaps TRBD1 as D (5 bases). The CDR3 contains 15 residues. Germline V gives CDR1 LNHNV, CDR2 YYDKDF (reference sequence). V lost 0 bases, J lost 4 bases, and 12 bases lay in between. For the CDR3, the DNA is TGTGCCACCAGCAGAGATCCGACTGGGGCAGAGACCCAGTACTTC. Encoded protein: CATSRDPTGAETQYF.

The chain is built from TRBV3-1 and TRBJ1-2; D remains unclear. This CDR3 comprises 16 residues. The V gene lost 4 bases and the J gene lost 2 bases, with 17 bases spanning the gap. Germline CDR1 reads LGHDT; CDR2 reads YNNKEL (reference sequence). The CDR3 bases are TGTGCCAGCAGCCCTTACTACACGGAGATAAACTATGGCTACACCTTC. Its protein product is CASSPYYTEINYGYTF. The entire variable domain, with the rest obtained from reference TRBV3-1 and TRBJ1-2, is as follows: DTAVSQTPKYLVTQMGNDKSIKCEQNLGHDTMYWYKQDSKKFLKIMFSYNNKELIINETVPNRFSPKSPDKAHLNLHINSLELGDSAVYFCASSPYYTEINYGYTFGSGTRLTVV.

This clonotype was found once. V is TRBV29-1 and J is TRBJ2-5, with TRBD1 matching over 9 bases. The CDR3 length is 13 residues. V shed 4 bases and J 4 bases; nucleotides not matched to a gene: 4. Germline V CDR1 and CDR2: SQVTM, ANQGSEA. For the CDR3, the DNA is TGCAGCGTTGGGACAGGGGAAGGAGAGACCCAGTACTTC. This encodes CSVGTGEGETQYF.

The chain has TRBV5-6 and TRBJ2-5; 8 bases align to TRBD2. Germline-derived CDR1 and CDR2 are SGHDT and YYEEEE. The CDR3 runs 17 residues. V shed 1 base and J 2 bases; nucleotides not matched to a gene: 10. This chain's CDR3 is CASSLRGSGEKQETQYF. The CDR3 DNA reads TGTGCCAGCAGCTTGAGGGGTAGCGGGGAGAAACAAGAGACCCAGTACTTC.

The rearrangement joins TRBV7-6 to TRBJ2-5; possibly TRBD1 for D (6 bases). With 0 bases removed from V and 5 bases from J, the gap between germline ends came to 13 bases. This CDR3 is 15 amino acids long. Germline values: CDR1 SGHVS, CDR2 FNYEAQ. CDR3 in amino acids: CASSLARGIWETQYF. CDR3 DNA sequence: TGTGCCAGCAGCTTAGCCAGGGGAATCTGGGAGACCCAGTACTTC.

The rearrangement uses TRBV18 and TRBJ1-2, with no clear D. The germline V gene encodes CDR1 KGHSH and CDR2 LQKENI. CDR3 length equals 15 residues. Trimming cost V 2 bases and J 2 bases, with 12 bases left between them. In DNA form, the CDR3 reads TGTGCCAGCTCACCATCATGGGCAGAAAACTATGGCTACACCTTC. It is translated as CASSPSWAENYGYTF.

This clonotype has a single count. The chain carries TRBV5-6 and TRBJ2-7; D gene uncertain. The CDR3 spans 14 residues. V dropped 2 bases and J dropped 2 bases, with 11 bases sitting between them. Germline CDR1 SGHDT, CDR2 YYEEEE. In DNA, the CDR3 is TGTGCCAGCAGCTTTACCGGCCTCCCCTACGAGCAGTACTTC. Encoded protein: CASSFTGLPYEQYF.

The chain carries TRBV29-1 and TRBJ2-7, with 8 bases that match TRBD1. Germline CDR1 and CDR2: SQVTM and ANQGSEA. Trimming took 6 bases from V and 1 from J; bases not matched to a gene: 5. CDR3 length: 13 residues. The CDR3 region has the DNA TGCAGCGTCGGACAGGGTAGGTCCTACGAGCAGTACTTC. This gives the protein CSVGQGRSYEQYF.

This rearrangement joins TRBV2 to TRBJ2-3; 9 nucleotides agree with TRBD2. J was trimmed by 0 bases and V by 6 bases; bases with no gene match: 13. Per the germline V gene, CDR1 is SNHLY and CDR2 is FYNNEI. CDR3 size: 18 residues. CDR3: CASSATSGYGTSTDTQYF. For the CDR3, the DNA is TGTGCCAGCAGCGCTACTAGCGGGTATGGGACTAGCACAGATACGCAGTATTTT.

The chain carries TRBV5-1 and TRBJ2-1; tentative D call: TRBD2 (6 bases). Trimming took 7 bases from V and 5 from J, leaving 19 bases between them. Per the germline V gene, CDR1 is SGHRS and CDR2 is YFSETQ. The CDR3 covers 15 residues. The CDR3 region has the DNA TGCGCCAGCGACCCCGGAGGACTAAACGACAATGAGCAGTTCTTC. This gives the protein CASDPGGLNDNEQFF.

The chain has TRBV29-1 and TRBJ2-4; D not certain. V lost 3 bases to trimming and J lost 3 bases, with 9 bases between them. Germline CDR1 reads SQVTM; CDR2 reads ANQGSEA. CDR3 size: 13 residues. The CDR3 DNA reads TGCAGCGTTGAGAGACTGGGCAAAAACATTCAGTACTTC. Its translation: CSVERLGKNIQYF.